The 19 T cell receptor beta chains given below trace back to one sample, sequenced in a study of T cell repertoires in cytomegalovirus infection. MiXCR, applied by TCRdb to the reads, yields one record per CDR3 protein. Among 150,000 to 190,000 distinct CDR3 sequences listed, around 22% were seen once. The sequenced material came from PBMCs. All receptors come from a human donor in good health (CMV status not recorded). Some clones in this sample may be carry-over from other donors' samples.

Many counts were recorded for this clonotype. The chain joins TRBV7-9 to TRBJ1-4, with D unresolved. Germline values: CDR1 SEHNR, CDR2 FQNEAQ (reference sequence). The CDR3 sequence is 14 residues long. The ends were cut back, 5 bases at V and 8 bases at J, with 15 bases in the middle. The chain's CDR3 is CASSVGEVAEKLFF. CDR3 in DNA: TGTGCCAGCAGCGTCGGAGAGGTAGCCGAAAAACTGTTTTTT.

The CDR3 spells CASSETGSTEQFF. The CDR3 bases are TGTGCCAGCAGTGAGACAGGTAGCACTGAGCAGTTCTTC. This chain joins TRBV6-4 and TRBJ2-1, with D perhaps matching TRBD1 (6 bases). The CDR3 runs to 13 residues. Germline CDR1 reads MRHNA; CDR2 reads SNTAGT. Trimming took off 3 bases at V and 9 bases at J, with 12 bases between the two ends.

In this sample, this clonotype turned up a few times. The gene calls are TRBV11-1 and TRBJ2-1; TRBD2 agrees at 11 bases. The junction had 17 bases not matched to a gene; V was cut back by 4 bases and J by 9 bases. Germline V gene sequence: CDR1 SGHAT, CDR2 FQDESV (reference sequence). The length of the CDR3 is 18 residues. For the CDR3, the DNA is TGTGCCAGCAGCTCCTCTTCCTTAGCGGGAGGGGGGTTAGGTGAGCAGTTCTTC. It yields the protein CASSSSSLAGGGLGEQFF.

The chain uses TRBV20-1 and TRBJ2-4, with D hard to call. The V and J ends lost 8 bases and 0 bases respectively, with 8 bases between them. CDR3 size: 12 residues. CDR1 DFQATT and CDR2 SNEGSKA come from the germline V gene (reference sequence). The CDR3 protein is CSLGIAKNIQYF. The CDR3 DNA follows: TGCAGTTTAGGGATAGCCAAAAACATTCAGTACTTC.

The chain links TRBV20-1 to TRBJ1-1; no clear D gene. In germline, CDR1 is DFQATT, CDR2 SNEGSKA (reference sequence). Trimming pared 0 bases from V and 2 bases from J, leaving 10 bases between. The length of the CDR3 is 14 residues. The CDR3 here is CSARDAGLNTEAFF. The DNA for the CDR3 is TGCAGTGCTAGAGATGCCGGACTTAACACTGAAGCTTTCTTT.

This clonotype was recorded many times. The V gene is TRBV7-8, the J gene TRBJ2-6; tentative D call: TRBD1 (5 bases). The CDR3 covers 15 residues. CDR1 is SGHVS and CDR2 is FQNEAQ in the germline V gene. Trimming removed 5 bases from V and 4 bases from J, with 12 bases in between. The CDR3 nucleotides read TGTGCCAGCAGCCGCACAGGTTCCGGGGCCAACGTCCTGACTTTC. Translating it yields CASSRTGSGANVLTF.

The chain carries TRBV20-1 and TRBJ2-7, with a possible D match to TRBD2 (6 bases). The CDR3 spans 13 residues. CDR1 DFQATT and CDR2 SNEGSKA come from the germline V gene (reference sequence). In DNA form, the CDR3 reads TGCAGCCTACCAGCGGGCAACTTATACGAGCAGTACTTC. Its protein product is CSLPAGNLYEQYF.

CDR3 sequence reads: CASSFASGRSISYEQYF. For the CDR3, the DNA is TGTGCCAGCAGTTTCGCTAGCGGGAGGTCGATCTCCTACGAGCAGTACTTC. V is TRBV28 and J is TRBJ2-7; 11 bases are shared with TRBD2. The V gene end was trimmed by 3 bases and the J gene end by 0 bases; junction bases not matched to a gene: 7. Per the germline V gene, CDR1 is MDHEN and CDR2 is SYDVKM. The CDR3 consists of 17 residues.

The table lists this clonotype with a few counts. CDR3 nucleotides: TGTGCCTGGAGAGCCGGGTTGAACACTGAAGCTTTCTTT. Protein sequence: CAWRAGLNTEAFF. V is TRBV30 and J is TRBJ1-1; no firm D call. The germline V gene has CDR1 GTSNPN and CDR2 SVGIG (reference sequence). The germline V and J ends were trimmed by 3 bases and 0 bases, with 8 bases remaining between them. The CDR3 length is 13 residues.

The rearrangement joins TRBV19 to TRBJ2-3; D gene uncertain. The CDR3 consists of 13 residues. With 7 bases removed from V and 2 bases from J, the gap between germline ends came to 10 bases. Germline CDR1 reads LNHDA; CDR2 reads SQIVND (reference sequence). The DNA of the CDR3 is TGTGCCAGTAAGAACATCTTCACAGATACGCAGTATTTT. Protein product: CASKNIFTDTQYF.

The chain has TRBV20-1 and TRBJ2-7; 9 nucleotides line up with TRBD1. J gave up 5 bases and V 4 bases, and 30 bases lay outside the gene matches. The CDR3 contains 21 residues. Germline V CDR1 and CDR2: DFQATT, SNEGSKA (reference sequence). CDR3 nucleotides: TGCAGTGCTACTCGGACAGGGGTGAAGGGCGGTTATGGGGCAGTTCTGGACGAGCAGTACTTC. Amino acids: CSATRTGVKGGYGAVLDEQYF.

This clonotype has more than one count but fewer than ten. The V gene is TRBV7-1, the J gene TRBJ2-4, with a weak D call TRBD2 (5 bases). TRBV7-1 is classed as an ORF, of uncertain function. This CDR3 is 17 amino acids long. Trimming took off 5 bases at V and 3 bases at J, with 20 bases between the two ends. The CDR3 loop is CASSPVTGKGYKNIQYF. For the CDR3, the DNA is TGTGCCAGCAGCCCCGTCACGGGAAAAGGCTACAAAAACATTCAGTACTTC.

Remarks on this clonotype: A read error may be the cause here, since a much bigger clone is one base away. This chain uses TRBV7-9 with TRBJ1-1; D is uncertain. The V and J ends lost 3 bases and 3 bases respectively, with 2 bases between them. Germline V CDR1 and CDR2: SEHNR, FQNEAQ (reference sequence). This CDR3 has 11 residues. As DNA, the CDR3 is TGTGCCAGCAGCTTCGACACTGAAGCTTTCTTT. This codes for CASSFDTEAFF. Drawing the rest from reference TRBV7-9 and TRBJ1-1, the complete variable domain is DTGVSQNPRHKITKRGQNVTFRCDPISEHNRLYWYRQTLGQGPEFLTYFQNEAQLEKSRLLSDRFSAERPKGSFSTLEIQRTEQGDSAMYLCASSFDTEAFFGQGTRLTVV.

The rearrangement joins TRBV7-3 to TRBJ2-1; the D gene is possibly TRBD2 (5 bases). Germline V gene lookup returns CDR1 SGHTA and CDR2 FQGTGA. The ends were cut back, 2 bases at V and 10 bases at J, with 15 bases in the middle. The CDR3 contains 14 residues. CDR3: CASSLFPSGDEQFF. The CDR3 DNA sequence: TGTGCCAGCAGCTTATTTCCCAGCGGCGACGAGCAGTTCTTC.

The chain employs TRBV28 and TRBJ1-5; tentative D call: TRBD1 (5 bases). The germline V and J ends were trimmed by 6 bases and 7 bases, with 7 bases remaining between them. CDR1 and CDR2 (germline): MDHEN, SYDVKM. This CDR3 is 11 amino acids long. CDR3 loop: CASRQEQPQHF. As DNA, the CDR3 is TGTGCCAGCAGACAGGAACAGCCCCAGCATTTT.

There are many counts of this clonotype. The CDR3 coding sequence is TGTGCCAGCAGTTTCGAGGGCGAGCAGTACTTC. As protein: CASSFEGEQYF. The gene calls are TRBV27 and TRBJ2-7, with D possibly TRBD2 on 5 matching bases. Germline V lookup: CDR1 MNHEY, CDR2 SMNVEV (reference sequence). The CDR3 spans 11 residues. V was trimmed by 3 bases and J by 6 bases, leaving 6 bases between them.

This clonotype was detected ten times or more. The chain is built from TRBV7-8 and TRBJ1-2; D is possibly TRBD1 (5 bases). The length of the CDR3 is 17 residues. Trimming pared 1 base from V and 1 base from J, leaving 16 bases between. In germline, CDR1 is SGHVS, CDR2 FQNEAQ. The CDR3 coding sequence is TGTGCCAGCAGCTTAGTAGTGCGGCAGGGCCTTAACTATGGCTACACCTTC. It is translated as CASSLVVRQGLNYGYTF.

The genes are TRBV7-9 and TRBJ1-1; 7 positions match TRBD1. V shed 6 bases, J shed 5 bases, and the junction held 9 bases outside the gene matches. Germline values: CDR1 SEHNR, CDR2 FQNEAQ (reference sequence). The CDR3 consists of 14 residues. Written as DNA, the CDR3 is TGTGCCAGCAGGATGACAGGGACGGGGACTGAAGCTTTCTTT. Amino acid sequence: CASRMTGTGTEAFF. The complete variable domain, with remaining parts taken from reference TRBV7-9 and TRBJ1-1, reads DTGVSQNPRHKITKRGQNVTFRCDPISEHNRLYWYRQTLGQGPEFLTYFQNEAQLEKSRLLSDRFSAERPKGSFSTLEIQRTEQGDSAMYLCASRMTGTGTEAFFGQGTRLTVV.

This clonotype was seen at least ten times. This rearrangement joins TRBV6-5 to TRBJ1-1; TRBD1 agrees at 7 bases. There are 16 residues in the CDR3. Germline CDR1 MNHEY, CDR2 SVGAGI. With V trimmed by 4 bases and J by 2 bases, 10 bases remained unmatched. The CDR3 spells CASSFLTGALNTEAFF. The CDR3 nucleotides read TGTGCCAGCAGTTTTTTAACAGGGGCTCTTAACACTGAAGCTTTCTTT.